This T cell receptor beta chain is drawn from a study of CD4+ T cells in melanoma. Using immunoSEQ multiplex PCR, the repertoire was profiled, and TCRdb retains in-frame clones only, with some absent. In the table there are some 9,900 clones, 50% to 70% of which are singletons. The sample holds a few counts of this clone. Its matching antigen is unknown. Broader study findings: CD8+ T cell, macrophage and B cell function reportedly correlated with neoantigen-specific CD4+ T cells.

The material sequenced was cells from a culture (not recorded whether cultured in vitro). The receptor's source is a human donor with melanoma.

The CDR3 region is CASSRDYYNEQFF. CDR3 in DNA: TGTGCCAGCAGTCGGGACTATTACAATGAGCAGTTCTTC. This rearrangement joins TRBV11-3 to TRBJ2-1; 7 bases fit TRBD2. Germline CDR1 SGHNT, CDR2 YENEEA. The CDR3 consists of 13 residues. J gave up 4 bases and V 6 bases, and 3 bases lay outside the gene matches.